One TCR beta chain is described in this entry. One end of the junction does not line up with germline, which may come from a read error. Other DNA sequences in the same sample also yield this CDR3. The CDR3 runs 17 residues. Germline assignment: CDR1 MGHRA and CDR2 YSYEKL. The sample is drawn from a study of shared T cell receptors in the human thymus. Some clones are missing from TCRdb's copy, which holds only in-frame ones; the method was immunoSEQ multiplex PCR. The sample contains hundreds of thousands of clones, approximately 87% of which appear only once. These data were likewise used in another study, on human thymus T cells. In that study: Serving as donors were healthy Finnish infants, each of whom was having open corrective surgery for congenital heart defects. Resections removed during corrective heart surgery provided the thymus tissue used. Across thymic and blood repertoires, the usage of V and J genes appeared to be biased. Unrelated individuals reportedly shared highly overlapping thymic TCR repertoires.

The chain employs TRBV4-1 and TRBJ1-6; D not resolved. This TCR came from a boy under three years old with a congenital heart defect. Sequences were obtained from thymocytes. CDR3 loop: CASSHFEKTGFNSPLHF. The CDR3 region has the DNA TGCGCCAGCAGCCACTTTGAAAAAACGGGGTTTAATTCCCCCCTCCACTTT.